Each of the 15 T cell receptor beta chains below was sequenced from the same sample in a study of Graves' ophthalmopathy and Graves' hyperthyroidism. TCR beta CDR3 amplification used RNA transcripts. The workflow started with a first-round RT-PCR run with HTBI primers and then moved on to a second-round multiplex PCR. TCRdb passed the multiplex PCR reads through MiXCR, listing each CDR3 protein once. The sample holds about 48,000 distinct CDR3 sequences, less than 65% seen once. The specimen was peripheral blood. These receptors were taken from an adult man with Graves' ophthalmopathy.

On this clonotype: The junction differs from germline at one of its ends, possibly a read error. This chain links TRBV5-1 with TRBJ2-3; D not certain. CDR3 length: 13 residues. CDR1 and CDR2 from the germline V gene are SGHRS and YFSETQ. DNA for the CDR3: TGCGCCAGCAGCCCGCTTCCTAGGGAAACGCGGTATTTT. This sequence encodes CASSPLPRETRYF. The variable domain in full, completed from reference TRBV5-1 and TRBJ2-3, reads KAGVTQTPRYLIKTRGQQVTLSCSPISGHRSVSWYQQTPGQGLQFLFEYFSETQRNKGNFPGRFSGRQFSNSRSEMNVSTLELGDSALYLCASSPLPRETRYFGPGTRLTVL.

This clonotype was counted ten times or more. The V and J genes are TRBV7-9 and TRBJ1-1; D not resolved. Trimming cost V 7 bases and J 0 bases, with 12 bases left between them. There are 14 residues in the CDR3. From germline, CDR1 is SEHNR and CDR2 FQNEAQ (reference sequence). For the CDR3, the DNA is TGTGCCAGCATATCCCCCGGTTTGAACACTGAAGCTTTCTTT. Encoded protein: CASISPGLNTEAFF.

The V gene is TRBV7-8, the J gene TRBJ2-1, with 9 nucleotides matching TRBD1. The junction had 8 bases not matched to a gene; V was cut back by 5 bases and J by 3 bases. Germline V gives CDR1 SGHVS, CDR2 FQNEAQ. This CDR3 comprises 16 residues. The CDR3 nucleotides read TGTGCCAGCAGCCTGGGGACAGGGTCTTACTACAATGAGCAGTTCTTC. This sequence encodes CASSLGTGSYYNEQFF.

As to this clonotype: The CDR3 does not close with the conserved phenylalanine or tryptophan, likely indicating a read error. V gene TRBV2 combines with J gene TRBJ2-5; 11 bases are shared with TRBD2. This CDR3 is 14 amino acids long. The ends lost 9 bases at V and 7 bases at J; junction bases unmatched: 10. Germline V CDR1 and CDR2: SNHLY, FYNNEI. The CDR3 loop reads CASNVAGGRRTQYL. The CDR3 DNA reads TGTGCCAGTAACGTAGCGGGGGGGAGAAGGACCCAGTACCTC.

Here the CDR3 reads CASSPNRGGYTF. CDR3 nucleotides: TGTGCCAGCAGTCCCAACAGGGGCGGCTACACCTTC. The genes are TRBV12-3 or TRBV12-4 and TRBJ1-2; 7 positions agree with TRBD1. The V segment lost 5 bases and the J segment 8 bases; nucleotides outside the gene matches: 5. This CDR3 comprises 12 residues.

This clonotype was detected ten times or more. The chain joins TRBV4-1 to TRBJ2-5, with D possibly being TRBD1 (5 bases). Trimming cost V 1 base and J 8 bases, with 8 bases left between them. The CDR3 is 12 amino acids. Germline V gene lookup returns CDR1 MGHRA and CDR2 YSYEKL. The CDR3 nucleotides read TGCGCCAGCAGCCAAGGGGGCCCAACCCAGTACTTC. Protein: CASSQGGPTQYF.

In this sample, this clonotype turned up a few times. The gene calls are TRBV19 and TRBJ2-1; tentatively, D is TRBD2 (5 bases). CDR3 size: 13 residues. Looked up from germline, CDR1 is LNHDA and CDR2 is SQIVND (reference sequence). Trimming shortened V by 1 base and J by 5 bases, and 6 bases separated the two germline ends. The CDR3 coding sequence is TGTGCCAGTAGTATAGGCGGGCACAATGAGCAGTTCTTC. This encodes CASSIGGHNEQFF.

This rearrangement joins TRBV20-1 to TRBJ2-1; D is undetermined. The length of the CDR3 is 11 residues. The germline V gene encodes CDR1 DFQATT and CDR2 SNEGSKA (reference sequence). Trimming pared 5 bases from V and 4 bases from J, leaving 6 bases between. This CDR3 reads CSALSYNEQFF. The CDR3 DNA reads TGCAGTGCTTTATCATACAATGAGCAGTTCTTC.

Comments on this clonotype: The junction departs from the called germline gene at one end, perhaps through a read error. The J gene is TRBJ1-1, the V gene TRBV20-1; no reliable D call. The CDR3 length is 11 residues. CDR1 is DFQATT and CDR2 is SNEGSKA in the germline V gene (reference sequence). The CDR3 protein is CGGTPNSEAFF. In DNA form, the CDR3 reads TGCGGCGGCACGCCGAACTCTGAAGCTTTCTTT.

In its sample, this clonotype was seen once. In DNA, the CDR3 is TGCAGCGTCCACAAGGGACTAGGGAACACCGGGGAGCTGTTTTTT. This encodes CSVHKGLGNTGELFF. V is TRBV29-1 and J is TRBJ2-2; 8 nucleotides agree with TRBD2. Germline V lookup: CDR1 SQVTM, CDR2 ANQGSEA. The CDR3 is made up of 15 amino acids. V was clipped by 6 bases and J by 1 base; unmatched bases: 7.

The J gene is TRBJ1-2, the V gene TRBV19; unclear D gene. Trimming removed 1 base from V and 2 bases from J, with 11 bases in between. This CDR3 contains 15 residues. CDR1 and CDR2 from the germline V gene are LNHDA and SQIVND (reference sequence). The CDR3 region has the DNA TGTGCCAGTAGTATAGTGGAGGGAAGGAACTATGGCTACACCTTC. Translation: CASSIVEGRNYGYTF. Using reference TRBV19 and TRBJ1-2 for the parts outside the CDR3, the full variable domain is DGGITQSPKYLFRKEGQNVTLSCEQNLNHDAMYWYRQDPGQGLRLIYYSQIVNDFQKGDIAEGYSVSREKKESFPLTVTSAQKNPTAFYLCASSIVEGRNYGYTFGSGTRLTVV.

V usage is TRBV20-1 and J usage is TRBJ1-1, with TRBD1 matching 8 bases. This CDR3 has 12 residues. Germline assignment: CDR1 DFQATT and CDR2 SNEGSKA (reference sequence). V shed 5 bases and J 8 bases; nucleotides not matched to a gene: 7. CDR3 nucleotides: TGCAGTGCTCCCAGGACAGGGCCGGAAGCTTTCTTT. Protein sequence: CSAPRTGPEAFF.

Here the CDR3 reads CARGQGPGETQYF. The CDR3 nucleotides read TGTGCTAGAGGGCAGGGTCCAGGGGAGACCCAGTACTTC. The chain combines TRBV5-3 with TRBJ2-5, with D possibly called TRBD1 or TRBD2 (5 bases each). TRBV5-3 is an open reading frame whose function is uncertain. The CDR3 consists of 13 residues.

The V call is TRBV20-1, the J call TRBJ2-3; 9 bases fit TRBD2. CDR1 and CDR2 (germline): DFQATT, SNEGSKA (reference sequence). Unmatched junction bases numbered 7, after V lost 4 bases and J lost 2 bases. The CDR3 is made up of 15 amino acids. CDR3 coding DNA: TGCAGTGCTAACCCCGGGACTAGCCCCACAGATACGCAGTATTTT. Translating it yields CSANPGTSPTDTQYF.

This chain uses TRBV5-4 with TRBJ1-5, with 10 bases fitting TRBD1. There are 16 residues in the CDR3. CDR1 is SGHNT and CDR2 is YYREEE in the germline V gene (reference sequence). Trimming removed 3 bases from V and 2 bases from J; junction bases left unmatched: 5. This CDR3 is CASSSTGGKGNQPQHF. CDR3 DNA: TGTGCCAGCAGCTCGACAGGGGGCAAGGGCAATCAGCCCCAGCATTTT.